This T cell receptor beta chain appears in the sequencing data of a study of OX40 agonist ivuxolimab in advanced cancers. Study context: Melanoma, hepatocellular carcinoma, head and neck or renal cell cancer occurred in dose-escalation patients.

Study conclusions and caveats: CD4+ and CD8+ blood T cells expanded clonally by week 6 at 0.1 to 3.0 mg/kg. Mean expanded clone counts were higher in CD8+ than CD4+ T cells. Certain nonresponding patients likewise had low normalized T-cell clonal expansion.

V lost 10 bases, J lost 7 bases, and 23 bases lay in between. CDR3 size: 14 residues. Germline lookup yields CDR1 WNHNN and CDR2 SYGVQD (reference sequence). Profiled with immunoSEQ multiplex PCR; TCRdb holds only in-frame clones, not every one. Among 50,000 or so clones listed, approximately 90% were seen once. Worth noting for this clone: Its target is unknown.

The sample consisted of CD4+ or CD8+ T cells sorted from blood, taken in a trial of the OX40 agonist ivuxolimab. The receptor was derived from an adult with an advanced solid tumor such as melanoma, head and neck, liver or kidney cancer. The chain couples TRBV10-1 to TRBJ2-7; D may match TRBD1 or TRBD2 (6 bases each). CDR3 sequence (DNA): TGCGCCATTTTACCGCGGGACACCCCTTATGAGCAGTACTTC. Residues: CAILPRDTPYEQYF.